Each of the 19 T cell receptor beta chains below was sequenced from the same sample in a study of T cells in Graves' hyperthyroidism and ophthalmopathy. There were TCR beta CDR3 regions amplified from RNA transcripts. Researchers ran a first-round RT-PCR on the TCR CDR3 using the HTBI primer set. TCRdb ran MiXCR on the multiplex PCR reads and lists one entry per CDR3 protein. The profile shows 640,000 or so distinct CDR3 sequences, roughly 15% of them singletons. Sequencing used blood. The receptors come from a woman aged 40 to 50 with Graves' ophthalmopathy.

This clonotype has at least ten counts. The gene calls are TRBV2 and TRBJ1-1; 7 positions agree with TRBD1. The ends lost 5 bases at V and 0 bases at J; junction bases unmatched: 9. Germline lookup yields CDR1 SNHLY and CDR2 FYNNEI. The CDR3 runs to 16 residues. The CDR3 loop reads CASSTDRDYMNTEAFF. The CDR3 DNA follows: TGTGCCAGCAGTACCGACAGGGATTATATGAACACTGAAGCTTTCTTT.

This clonotype was seen at least ten times. The V call is TRBV6-4, the J call TRBJ1-1; a possible D gene is TRBD1 (6 bases). Trimming stripped 9 bases from V and 5 bases from J, with 28 bases between. CDR1 MRHNA and CDR2 SNTAGT come from the germline V gene. This CDR3 spans 17 amino acids. The CDR3 DNA sequence: TGTGCCAGGACTACGTACAGGGCCAAAGACCTGGGAACTGAAGCTTTCTTT. It yields the protein CARTTYRAKDLGTEAFF.

There are many counts of this clonotype. The rearrangement uses TRBV7-9 and TRBJ1-1, with D possibly TRBD1 on 5 matching bases. This CDR3 region has 13 residues. Deletions cut 5 bases from V and 6 bases from J, with 13 bases between. Germline lookup yields CDR1 SEHNR and CDR2 FQNEAQ (reference sequence). CDR3 region: CASSLPLGAEAFF. The CDR3 DNA reads as TGTGCCAGCAGCCTGCCATTGGGGGCTGAAGCTTTCTTT.

This clonotype was seen repeatedly, ten times or more. V gene TRBV25-1 combines with J gene TRBJ2-5, with unresolved D. The V and J ends lost 0 bases and 1 base respectively, with 9 bases between them. This CDR3 comprises 15 residues. Per germline, CDR1 MGHDK and CDR2 SYGVNS. CDR3 protein: CASSEYRDGQETQYF. The CDR3 nucleotides read TGTGCCAGCAGTGAATATCGAGACGGCCAAGAGACCCAGTACTTC.

This clonotype occurred many times. The gene calls are TRBV12-3 or TRBV12-4 and TRBJ2-6; D is possibly TRBD2 (7 bases). V dropped 3 bases and J dropped 3 bases, with 9 bases sitting between them. The CDR3 has 15 amino acids. DNA for the CDR3: TGTGCCAGCAGTTTTAGGGGGGGTGGGGCCAACGTCCTGACTTTC. Protein: CASSFRGGGANVLTF.

Ten or more counts support this clonotype. The gene calls are TRBV14 and TRBJ2-2; D ambiguous. V lost 1 base and J 4 bases, leaving 7 bases between the germline ends. This CDR3 spans 14 amino acids. CDR1 and CDR2 (germline): SGHDN, FVKESK. The CDR3 DNA follows: TGTGCCAGCAGCCAAGTAACTGGCACCGGGGAGCTGTTTTTT. It is translated as CASSQVTGTGELFF.

This chain uses TRBV20-1 with TRBJ1-2, with 9 bases aligning to TRBD1. CDR1 DFQATT and CDR2 SNEGSKA come from the germline V gene (reference sequence). CDR3 length: 16 amino acids. Unmatched junction bases numbered 13, after V lost 7 bases and J lost 1 base. The CDR3 region is CSVPGTGIGVNYGYTF. In DNA form, the CDR3 reads TGCAGTGTCCCAGGGACAGGGATTGGAGTTAACTATGGCTACACCTTC.

This clonotype was seen a few times. The rearrangement uses TRBV6-1 and TRBJ2-2; D is unclear. Germline V gives CDR1 MNHNS, CDR2 SASEGT. The V and J ends lost 5 bases and 8 bases respectively, with 9 bases between them. There are 12 residues in the CDR3. The CDR3 nucleotides are TGTGCCAGCAGTCCGGGTTTGGGGGAGCTGTTTTTT. Protein sequence: CASSPGLGELFF.

The chain combines TRBV6-2 or TRBV6-3 with TRBJ2-4; 8 bases map to TRBD1. V was pared by 4 bases and J by 11 bases, with 7 bases of the junction left unmatched. Germline CDR1 is MNHEY and CDR2 is SVGEGT. The CDR3 totals 13 residues. For the CDR3, the DNA is TGTGCCAGCAGTTCAGACAGGGGACTTCTTCAGTACTTC. Its protein product is CASSSDRGLLQYF.

This clonotype was observed at least ten times. The rearrangement links TRBV6-2 or TRBV6-3 to TRBJ2-5; D possibly uses TRBD1 or TRBD2 (5 bases each). The CDR3 totals 13 residues. Trimming took off 4 bases at V and 5 bases at J, with 11 bases between the two ends. Germline V CDR1 and CDR2: MNHEY, SVGEGT. The CDR3: CASSSPGSETQYF. The CDR3 DNA follows: TGTGCCAGCAGTTCGCCAGGGAGTGAGACCCAGTACTTC.

The chain employs TRBV14 and TRBJ2-5; 8 bases line up with TRBD2. This CDR3 spans 18 amino acids. V trimming: 5 bases; J trimming: 3 bases; junction bases outside the gene matches: 17. CDR1 is SGHDN and CDR2 is FVKESK in the germline V gene. CDR3 DNA sequence: TGTGCCAGCAGCACCGGGACTAGACGACTTACTTATAAAGAGACCCAGTACTTC. Encoded protein: CASSTGTRRLTYKETQYF.

The table lists this clonotype with many counts. The chain employs TRBV7-2 and TRBJ2-4; D remains unclear. The CDR3 totals 15 residues. Trimming stripped 4 bases from V and 3 bases from J, with 13 bases between. Germline lookup yields CDR1 SGHTA and CDR2 FQGNSA. For the CDR3, the DNA is TGTGCCAGCAGCTCGCCCGGGTGGGACAAAAACATTCAGTACTTC. Amino acid sequence: CASSSPGWDKNIQYF.

This clonotype was seen at least ten times. The rearrangement joins TRBV20-1 to TRBJ1-5; tentative D call: TRBD1 (5 bases). The CDR3 spans 14 residues. Between the trimmed V and J ends, which lost 3 bases and 0 bases, there was a span of 9 bases. The germline V gene has CDR1 DFQATT and CDR2 SNEGSKA (reference sequence). The CDR3 DNA is TGCAGTGCTAGTATGGGACGTAGCAATCAGCCCCAGCATTTT. Its translation: CSASMGRSNQPQHF.

The table lists this clonotype with many counts. V is TRBV6-5 and J is TRBJ1-5; 9 bases map to TRBD1. Germline lookup yields CDR1 MNHEY and CDR2 SVGAGI. The CDR3 loop spans 17 amino acids. J gave up 6 bases and V 8 bases, and 17 bases lay outside the gene matches. The CDR3 is CASVYPVGGQGIQPQHF. DNA of the CDR3: TGTGCCAGCGTCTACCCTGTGGGGGGACAGGGTATTCAGCCCCAGCATTTT.

This clonotype was seen many times. The chain uses TRBV12-3 or TRBV12-4 and TRBJ2-7; no clear D gene. The CDR3 is 12 residues long. Trimming took 2 bases from V and 4 from J, leaving 6 bases between them. CDR3: CASSLRVYEQYF. CDR3 DNA sequence: TGTGCCAGCAGTTTAAGAGTATACGAGCAGTACTTC.

This clonotype was recorded a few times. The V gene is TRBV12-3 or TRBV12-4, the J gene TRBJ2-5; no clear D gene. With 3 bases removed from V and 1 base from J, the gap between germline ends came to 12 bases. The CDR3 runs 15 residues. DNA for the CDR3: TGTGCCAGCAGTTTCTCCTACTTAAGCCAAGAGACCCAGTACTTC. Protein: CASSFSYLSQETQYF.

This clonotype was counted many times. The CDR3 DNA sequence: TGCAGTGCTCATAACTTCGGGATCCAGTACTTC. Translating it yields CSAHNFGIQYF. The chain links TRBV20-1 to TRBJ2-5; a weak D match, TRBD2 (5 bases). Trimming shortened V by 5 bases and J by 10 bases, and 14 bases separated the two germline ends. CDR1 is DFQATT and CDR2 is SNEGSKA in the germline V gene (reference sequence). The CDR3 extends over 11 amino acids.

The table lists this clonotype with many counts. The chain combines TRBV27 with TRBJ1-1, with TRBD1 matching over 7 bases. After removal of 7 bases from V and 1 base from J, the junction contained 6 bases not matched to a gene. The CDR3 runs 14 residues. In germline, CDR1 is MNHEY, CDR2 SMNVEV (reference sequence). This chain's CDR3 is CASKWGTANTEAFF. CDR3 DNA sequence: TGTGCCAGCAAATGGGGGACAGCGAACACTGAAGCTTTCTTT.

This clonotype came up many times. The chain is built from TRBV2 and TRBJ1-2; D gene uncertain. Trimming pared 7 bases from V and 8 bases from J, leaving 17 bases between. Germline CDR1 reads SNHLY; CDR2 reads FYNNEI. The CDR3 loop spans 13 amino acids. DNA for the CDR3: TGTGCCAGCACGCCAACGGCTTCGAGCGGCTACACCTTC. Its translation is CASTPTASSGYTF.